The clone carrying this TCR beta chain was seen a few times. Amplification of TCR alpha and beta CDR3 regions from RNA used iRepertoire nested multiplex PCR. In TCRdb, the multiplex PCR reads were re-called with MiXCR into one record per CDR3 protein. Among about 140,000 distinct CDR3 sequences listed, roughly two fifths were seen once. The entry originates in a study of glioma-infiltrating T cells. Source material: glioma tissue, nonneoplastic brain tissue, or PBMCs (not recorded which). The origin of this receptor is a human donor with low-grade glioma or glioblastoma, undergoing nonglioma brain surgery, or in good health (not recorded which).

CDR3 bases: TGTGCCAGCAGTGAATACGGGGGACAGGGGTATAATTCACCCCTCCACTTT. As protein: CASSEYGGQGYNSPLHF. V is TRBV6-1 and J is TRBJ1-6, with 10 positions matching TRBD1. Unmatched junction bases numbered 5, after V lost 2 bases and J lost 4 bases. Germline loops: CDR1 MNHNS, CDR2 SASEGT. CDR3 size: 17 residues.